These 13 T cell receptor beta chains share one sample of origin, sequenced in a study of shared clonotypes between healthy human individuals (dated by TCRdb to the early 2020s). The library was built by means of the immunoSEQ multiplex PCR assay. TCRdb provides this immuneACCESS table in a form limited to in-frame rearrangements. Some clones are lacking; in checked studies, under half of them reflect an unresolved V gene, and why the rest are absent is not known. The sample data list millions of clones, and 85% to 95% of these were observed just once. Around 1.7% of the sample is held by the ten biggest clonotypes. CD8 naive samples were CD45RO-negative cells positively selected for CCR7, giving a CD45RA+CCR7+ population that excluded TemRA cells. The sequencing sample was made of naive CD8+ T cells from PBMCs. The sample's cell subset or site label is to be understood as: CD45RA+CCR7+. Source of these receptors: a man younger than 35 in good health. Some clones in this sample may be carry-over from other donors' samples.

The V and J genes are TRBV29-1 and TRBJ2-3, with TRBD2 identical over 7 bases. The CDR3 spans 14 residues. Germline V gene lookup returns CDR1 SQVTM and CDR2 ANQGSEA. Trimming removed 1 base from V and 2 bases from J; junction bases left unmatched: 3. This chain's CDR3 is CSVEGDYHTDTQYF. The DNA for the CDR3 is TGCAGCGTTGAAGGGGACTACCACACAGATACGCAGTATTTT.

Here the CDR3 DNA reads TGTGCCAGCAGCCTGCGGGCCCAGGGGCCTTTTAGGGCGACAGATACGCAGTATTTT. Its protein is CASSLRAQGPFRATDTQYF. V usage is TRBV27 and J usage is TRBJ2-3, with a tentative D call TRBD1 (6 bases). The CDR3 has 19 amino acids. The V end was cut by 6 bases, the J end by 3 bases, with 28 bases between. Germline V gives CDR1 MNHEY, CDR2 SMNVEV (reference sequence).

DNA for the CDR3: TGTGCCAGCAGCTCTACGGGACAGGGAGGTCGTAGCACAGATACGCAGTATTTT. This encodes CASSSTGQGGRSTDTQYF. The V and J genes are TRBV7-9 and TRBJ2-3; 9 bases line up with TRBD1. CDR1 and CDR2 from the germline V gene are SEHNR and FQNEAQ (reference sequence). CDR3 size: 18 residues. The V and J ends lost 4 bases and 0 bases, in that order; junction bases with no gene match: 11.

V is TRBV6-1 and J is TRBJ2-7; TRBD2 aligns across 9 bases. The germline V gene encodes CDR1 MNHNS and CDR2 SASEGT. The CDR3 loop spans 15 amino acids. Losses at the gene ends were 1 base for V and 3 bases for J; bases not matched to a gene: 4. The CDR3 protein is CASSEGLADYYEQYF. CDR3 coding DNA: TGTGCCAGCAGTGAAGGACTAGCGGACTACTACGAGCAGTACTTC.

The chain couples TRBV7-9 to TRBJ2-3; no firm D call. V was cut by 5 bases and J by 2 bases, with 11 bases left in between. The CDR3 spans 14 residues. CDR1 is SEHNR and CDR2 is FQNEAQ in the germline V gene (reference sequence). The CDR3 nucleotides are TGTGCCAGCAGCCCCCGACCCCACACAGATACGCAGTATTTT. Translated: CASSPRPHTDTQYF.

V gene TRBV6-5 combines with J gene TRBJ2-5; D remains unclear. The CDR3 has 10 residues. From germline, CDR1 is MNHEY and CDR2 SVGAGI. V was shortened by 7 bases and J by 4 bases, with 4 bases between the two germline ends. CDR3 coding DNA: TGTGCCAGCACCCCAGAGACCCAGTACTTC. Protein product: CASTPETQYF.

The sample holds one count of this clone. The V gene is TRBV19, the J gene TRBJ2-5, with D possibly TRBD2 on 5 matching bases. This CDR3 is 14 amino acids long. Looked up from germline, CDR1 is LNHDA and CDR2 is SQIVND (reference sequence). Trimming cost V 3 bases and J 5 bases, with 13 bases left between them. CDR3 in amino acids: CASSIPAEVETQYF. In nucleotides, the CDR3 is TGTGCCAGTAGTATCCCCGCGGAGGTTGAGACCCAGTACTTC.

The chain links TRBV18 to TRBJ1-5; D is undetermined. CDR3 length: 17 amino acids. CDR1 KGHSH and CDR2 LQKENI come from the germline V gene. Trimming shortened V by 3 bases and J by 6 bases, and 21 bases separated the two germline ends. The DNA of the CDR3 is TGTGCCAGCTCACCTTCGAACGGGTATTCGGTGGGTCAGCCCCAGCATTTT. Its protein product is CASSPSNGYSVGQPQHF.

The rearrangement joins TRBV7-6 to TRBJ2-1; 9 nucleotides line up with TRBD2. Trimming removed 1 base from V and 6 bases from J; junction bases left unmatched: 7. The CDR3 runs to 16 residues. The germline V gene has CDR1 SGHVS and CDR2 FNYEAQ. The CDR3 reads CASSLGLAGPSNEQFF. DNA of the CDR3: TGTGCCAGCAGCTTAGGGCTAGCGGGACCTTCCAATGAGCAGTTCTTC.

The chain uses TRBV4-1 and TRBJ2-4, with D possibly being TRBD1 or TRBD2 (5 bases each). Germline V CDR1 and CDR2: MGHRA, YSYEKL. The CDR3 spans 18 residues. V lost 3 bases and J lost 3, with 21 bases in between. The CDR3 loop is CASSQREGLTQGKNIQYF. Here the CDR3 DNA reads TGCGCCAGCAGCCAGAGAGAGGGGCTAACCCAGGGCAAAAACATTCAGTACTTC.

The V call is TRBV5-1, the J call TRBJ2-5, with TRBD2 identical over 7 bases. V lost 2 bases, J lost 1 base, and 8 bases stayed unmatched. The CDR3 covers 16 residues. Germline loops: CDR1 SGHRS, CDR2 YFSETQ. CDR3 loop: CASSFTSDVAQETQYF. The CDR3 DNA is TGCGCCAGCAGCTTCACTAGCGACGTCGCCCAAGAGACCCAGTACTTC.

The chain uses TRBV5-1 and TRBJ2-2; no firm D call. The CDR3 runs to 14 residues. The germline V and J ends were trimmed by 5 bases and 2 bases, with 10 bases remaining between them. Germline V gene lookup returns CDR1 SGHRS and CDR2 YFSETQ. DNA of the CDR3: TGCGCCAGCAGACTCGGGCGAAACACCGGGGAGCTGTTTTTT. Protein sequence: CASRLGRNTGELFF.

This clone was counted a single time. The V call is TRBV4-1, the J call TRBJ2-7, with D tentatively TRBD2 (5 bases). This CDR3 comprises 13 residues. V shed 1 base and J shed 9 bases, with 13 bases lying between them. In germline, CDR1 is MGHRA, CDR2 YSYEKL. CDR3 region: CASSQVEGLVQYF. The CDR3 DNA reads as TGCGCCAGCAGCCAAGTTGAGGGTTTGGTGCAGTACTTC.